This T cell receptor (beta chain) was recorded in a study of blood T cell repertoires in COVID-19. Study context: Some COVID-19 samples were acute and others convalescent; all came from the United States, Italy and Spain. T cells, B-cell-depleted T cells, or PBMCs provided the cDNA or gDNA that served as material.

The CDR3 spans 14 residues. Germline V gene lookup returns CDR1 MNHEY and CDR2 SVGAGI. The V segment lost 6 bases and the J segment 7 bases; nucleotides outside the gene matches: 9. Assay: immunoSEQ multiplex PCR; the TCRdb copy retains only in-frame clones and omits some. The sample holds hundreds of thousands of clones, around 87% seen once. The clonotype comes from a woman between 45 and 60 years old who had recovered from COVID-19. Sample: peripheral blood. The rearrangement uses TRBV6-5 and TRBJ1-2; 9 nucleotides match TRBD1. CDR3 residues: CASRPTGGESGYTF. CDR3 coding DNA: TGTGCCAGCAGGCCAACAGGGGGCGAAAGTGGCTACACCTTC.